This T cell receptor (beta chain) emerged from a study of beta chain features in type 1 diabetes listed by TCRdb under 2018. Background on the whole study: No differences in mean age, gender distribution, total cell number or subset yield were found between patients and healthy donors. A total of roughly 99,000,000 sorted cells were examined across all samples, and the number of cells per subset was strongly correlated with RNA yield. Regulatory and stem cell-like memory subsets were isolated from only 8 patients and roughly eight healthy donors, whereas naive and central memory subsets came from all 28 donors. The study compared the TCRB repertoires of sorted circulating CD4+ T cell subsets in recently diagnosed type 1 diabetes patients with those in matched healthy donors. Overall results and qualifications from the work: Naive, central memory and regulatory TCRB repertoires appeared to be more alike among patients than among healthy donors. Shorter templates might be favored by PCR, yet because patient and control samples were amplified and corrected together, any such skew would affect both groups equally. In all four CD4+ subsets, TCRB CDR3 length was moderately but significantly shorter in type 1 diabetes patients. At VDJ recombination sites, patients with type 1 diabetes made fewer insertions and deleted more nucleotides, a pattern implying thymic rearrangement abnormalities. Because small numbers of individuals were included in the HLA sub-analyses, any influence of HLA type on TCRB rearrangement was left unresolved. Because cDNA rather than genomic DNA was sequenced, highly expressing activated cells could have been over-represented, although no difference in activation and CD3 levels was found between groups.

CDR1 SNHLY and CDR2 FYNNEI were looked up in the germline V gene. Including cysteine and phenylalanine, the CDR3 has 13 amino acids. The read is trimmed to its CDR3 DNA, 39 bases read in frame from base 1. At the junction V is shortened by 5 bases and J by 7 bases; bases outside the gene matches: 2. The entire isolated RNA was reverse transcribed using the High Capacity cDNA Reverse Transcription Kit, and thus expressed TCRB transcripts were sequenced. Naive, central memory and regulatory T cell samples underwent deep immunoSEQ sequencing, averaging approximately 3.3 million total reads per sample. After sorted cells were lysed in RLT buffer, RNA was extracted with DNase-treated RNeasy Micro or Mini kits, with the choice depending on cell number. Each cell subset was processed separately to prevent cross-contamination, with patient and healthy donor samples processed together. The immunoSEQ multiplex PCR was used to amplify TCRB sequences from cDNA, yielding 87-bp fragments that span the CDR3 region. The amplicons were sequenced using the Illumina HiSeq platform. The study's processing was this. PCR bias was corrected computationally using synthetic template baselines, and reads within Hamming distance 2 were collapsed, with unmergeable singletons discarded. By aligning reads against IMGT, V, D and J genes, CDR3 length, and insertions or deletions at six rearrangement sites were assigned. Within each subset, clonotype counts were normalized to sorted cell number, after which true diversity and Gini coefficients were computed with the tcR R package. The overlap coefficient, calculated on TCRB nucleotide sequences, was used to quantify repertoire sharing. As a proxy for the pre-selection repertoire, out-of-frame TCRB sequences from naive cells were analyzed. TCRdb limited this immuneACCESS table to in-frame rearrangements with V and J called. A share of clones is missing; checked studies link under half to unresolved V genes, and the rest is unexplained. The V and J calls and the clone size are those of that table, but D and trimming were determined from the DNA. Recorded for this sample are roughly 340,000 clones; approximately 12% of them occurred a single time. The top ten constitute roughly 0.015% of the sample.

A single peripheral blood draw of approximately 0.11 L on average was collected from each donor into heparinised tubes. A BD FACSAria II was used to sort naive, central memory, regulatory and stem cell-like memory CD4+ T cells with a panel that included CD45RO, CCR7, CD25, CD127, CD95 and CD27. Every sorted population had a purity above 95%. Right away, PBMCs were isolated by Lymphoprep density gradient centrifugation and were stained directly, with no culture step. Samples were stained and sorted in pairs, with one healthy donor and one patient per experiment, so that batch effects were minimized. This clone has more than one count but fewer than ten. The antigen it binds to is not known. Base qualities are not provided; no much larger clone lies one nucleotide away.

The sequence links TRBV2 to TRBJ2-1; 10 bases in between match TRBD1. The source material was naive CD4+ T cells from blood. The cell subset or site label for this specimen denotes: true naive CD4+ T cells. This sequence originates from a woman aged 18-29 years with type 1 diabetes. The CDR3 sequence is CASSPGQGNEQFF. The DNA reads as follows: TGTGCCAGCAGTCCGGGACAGGGGAATGAGCAGTTCTTC.